These T cell receptor beta chains were read from a single sample in a study of cytomegalovirus exposure and HLA in healthy donors. The assay was immunoSEQ multiplex PCR, and TCRdb's table has in-frame clones only and misses some. The data hold 100,000 to 150,000 clones, with about 70% observed a single time. The sequenced sample was PBMCs. Every receptor here comes from a woman in her sixties in good health and CMV-seropositive. Both conserved end residues are part of each CDR3. The D gene is left open where the match is weak. Clone size is given for some rows only: seen once, a few or many times, or a class if the clone is expanded.

j_call v_call clone_size d_call cdr3_length cdr3_aa cdr3_nt
TRBJ2-7 TRBV9 few - 15 CASSVGGSGGYEQYF TGTGCCAGCAGCGTAGGGGGAAGCGGCGGCTACGAGCAGTACTTC
TRBJ2-1 TRBV6-6 - TRBD2 16 CASSYPGTSGGSEQFF TGTGCCAGCAGTTATCCCGGGACTAGCGGGGGGAGTGAGCAGTTCTTC
TRBJ1-1 TRBV11-1 - TRBD1 15 CASSQRQGLNTEAFF TGTGCCAGCAGCCAACGACAGGGACTGAACACTGAAGCTTTCTTT
TRBJ2-1 TRBV29-1 - TRBD2 15 CSVAGLAGGLNEQFF TGCAGCGTTGCCGGACTAGCGGGAGGGTTAAATGAGCAGTTCTTC
TRBJ2-3 TRBV11-2 once - 13 CASSRDSADTQYF TGTGCCAGCAGCCGGGACTCCGCGGATACGCAGTATTTT
TRBJ1-1 TRBV18 - - 13 CASSGGVNTEAFF TGTGCCAGCTCAGGGGGGGTGAACACTGAAGCTTTCTTT
TRBJ2-7 TRBV4-3 - TRBD2 19 CASSQEVDVVRGKFSEQYF TGCGCCAGCAGCCAAGAGGTGGACGTAGTGCGGGGGAAATTCTCCGAGCAGTACTTC
TRBJ1-1 TRBV7-9 - - 16 CASSLALRTSGTEAFF TGTGCCAGCAGCTTAGCGCTAAGGACATCAGGCACTGAAGCTTTCTTT
TRBJ1-3 TRBV6-5 - - 14 CASSYAGTGNTIYF TGTGCCAGCAGTTACGCAGGGACTGGAAACACCATATATTTT
TRBJ2-7 TRBV2 - TRBD2 14 CASRGSSGGYEQYF TGTGCCAGCAGGGGATCTAGCGGGGGTTACGAGCAGTACTTC
TRBJ1-3 TRBV2 - - 15 CASSEFGFSGNTIYF TGTGCCAGCAGTGAATTCGGGTTCTCTGGAAACACCATATATTTT
TRBJ1-5 TRBV6-6 - - 12 CASTGSNQPQHF TGTGCCAGTACAGGTAGCAATCAGCCCCAGCATTTT
TRBJ1-5 TRBV5-4 - TRBD1 17 CASSLGGGQASGQPQHF TGTGCCAGCAGCTTGGGGGGGGGACAGGCCTCCGGGCAGCCCCAGCATTTT
TRBJ2-5 TRBV19 - - 13 CASTQGSLETQYF TGTGCCAGTACCCAGGGTTCCCTGGAGACCCAGTACTTC
TRBJ1-2 TRBV5-6 - TRBD1 15 CASSLAWGQGTGYTF TGTGCCAGCAGCTTGGCGTGGGGACAGGGGACTGGCTACACCTTC